These 19 T cell receptor beta chains were all obtained from the same sample, sequenced in a study of identical twins. MiXCR, applied by TCRdb to the 5' RACE reads, yields one record per CDR3 protein. Among roughly 280,000 distinct CDR3 sequences listed, 7.5% to 9.5% were seen once. These data were also reused for a study on yellow fever vaccine responses in identical twins.

Sequenced input: CD8+ T cells sorted from blood. Receptor source: a woman aged 18-30 years in good health.

This clonotype appeared a few times. The V and J genes are TRBV13 and TRBJ1-1, with a weak D call TRBD1 (6 bases). CDR3 length equals 13 residues. The germline V gene encodes CDR1 PRHDT and CDR2 FYEKMQ (reference sequence). V lost 5 bases to trimming and J lost 1 base, with 8 bases between them. CDR3 DNA sequence: TGTGCCAGCAGCGTACAGGGGAACACTGAAGCTTTCTTT. Protein: CASSVQGNTEAFF.

This clonotype showed up many times. V gene TRBV5-1 combines with J gene TRBJ2-7; TRBD1 might be the D (6 bases). V was pared by 2 bases and J by 0 bases, with 12 bases between. The CDR3 covers 15 residues. CDR1 and CDR2 from the germline V gene are SGHRS and YFSETQ. The CDR3 region has the DNA TGCGCCAGCAGCTTTACTACAGGGTCCTCCTACGAGCAGTACTTC. Residues: CASSFTTGSSYEQYF.

The rearrangement links TRBV7-9 to TRBJ2-1; 7 bases are a match to TRBD1. This CDR3 spans 16 amino acids. The V gene end was trimmed by 4 bases and the J gene end by 3 bases; junction bases not matched to a gene: 9. Germline V CDR1 and CDR2: SEHNR, FQNEAQ (reference sequence). The CDR3 here is CASSYEGQGVYNEQFF. The CDR3 DNA follows: TGTGCCAGCAGCTACGAAGGGCAGGGGGTCTACAATGAGCAGTTCTTC.

This clonotype was seen repeatedly, ten times or more. The V gene is TRBV7-8, the J gene TRBJ2-7; D uncertain. Trimming removed 1 base from V and 3 bases from J, with 10 bases in between. The CDR3 length is 14 residues. Germline V gene data show CDR1 as SGHVS and CDR2 as FQNEAQ. The CDR3 protein is CASSLVPENYEQYF. CDR3 nucleotides: TGTGCCAGCAGCTTAGTCCCGGAGAACTACGAGCAGTACTTC.

The rearrangement uses TRBV27 and TRBJ2-7; TRBD1 might be the D (8 bases). This CDR3 is built from 14 residues. Per germline, CDR1 MNHEY and CDR2 SMNVEV (reference sequence). V lost 2 bases, J lost 6 bases, and 14 bases lay in between. The CDR3 loop reads CASSLNRGGVEQYF. For the CDR3, the DNA is TGTGCCAGCAGTTTAAACAGGGGGGGGGTCGAGCAGTACTTC.

The gene calls are TRBV7-9 and TRBJ2-1; 8 bases are a match to TRBD2. V trimming: 1 base; J trimming: 4 bases; junction bases outside the gene matches: 6. The CDR3 contains 16 residues. Germline CDR1 is SEHNR and CDR2 is FQNEAQ (reference sequence). CDR3 residues: CASSLEGLVLYNEQFF. CDR3 sequence (DNA): TGTGCCAGCAGCTTAGAGGGACTAGTCCTTTACAATGAGCAGTTCTTC.

This clonotype was recorded a few times. The V and J genes are TRBV29-1 and TRBJ2-5; 12 nucleotides match TRBD2. J lost 5 bases, V lost 1 base, and 11 bases had no gene match. Germline V CDR1 and CDR2: SQVTM, ANQGSEA. The CDR3 runs to 17 residues. Here the CDR3 reads CSVEGLLRLAGEETQYF. Here the CDR3 DNA reads TGCAGCGTTGAAGGCCTACTCCGACTAGCGGGGGAGGAGACCCAGTACTTC.

This clonotype was found a few times. The CDR3 DNA sequence: TGTGCCAGCAGTCGGGGCGGGAGATTCGATGAGCAGTTCTTC. Residues: CASSRGGRFDEQFF. The V call is TRBV6-1, the J call TRBJ2-1, with 7 bases that match TRBD2. Losses at the gene ends were 5 bases for V and 8 bases for J; bases not matched to a gene: 9. Germline values: CDR1 MNHNS, CDR2 SASEGT. This CDR3 spans 14 amino acids.

This clonotype was seen a few times. The chain couples TRBV28 to TRBJ2-1; tentative D call: TRBD1 (5 bases). Germline CDR1 reads MDHEN; CDR2 reads SYDVKM. Trimming stripped 3 bases from V and 5 bases from J, with 8 bases between. The CDR3 extends over 13 amino acids. The CDR3 sequence: CASSLFRDNEQFF. CDR3 sequence (DNA): TGTGCCAGCAGTTTGTTCAGGGACAATGAGCAGTTCTTC.

The CDR3 region has the DNA TGCAGTGCTAGAGGGGGGGGAAGCTCCTACGAGCAGTACTTC. Amino acid sequence: CSARGGGSSYEQYF. The rearrangement joins TRBV20-1 to TRBJ2-7; TRBD2 agrees at 7 bases. The ends lost 1 base at V and 0 bases at J; junction bases unmatched: 3. The CDR3 loop spans 14 amino acids. Per the germline V gene, CDR1 is DFQATT and CDR2 is SNEGSKA (reference sequence).

The V call is TRBV20-1, the J call TRBJ2-2; perhaps TRBD1 as D (6 bases). CDR3 size: 15 residues. Germline V gene sequence: CDR1 DFQATT, CDR2 SNEGSKA (reference sequence). The germline V and J ends were trimmed by 0 bases and 1 base, with 9 bases remaining between them. The CDR3 DNA reads as TGCAGTGCTAGAGAGGGACACCTGAACACCGGGGAGCTGTTTTTT. Translation: CSAREGHLNTGELFF.

This clonotype occurred many times. The chain couples TRBV4-1 to TRBJ2-1; D ambiguous. CDR3 length equals 15 residues. V was trimmed by 1 base and J by 3 bases, leaving 10 bases between them. Germline-derived CDR1 and CDR2 are MGHRA and YSYEKL. As DNA, the CDR3 is TGCGCCAGCAGCCAAGGTTTTGGCGGCTACAATGAGCAGTTCTTC. This sequence encodes CASSQGFGGYNEQFF.

The chain has TRBV6-2 or TRBV6-3 and TRBJ2-5; 8 nucleotides agree with TRBD1. The ends lost 4 bases at V and 5 bases at J; junction bases unmatched: 9. Germline-derived CDR1 and CDR2 are MNHEY and SVGEGT. This CDR3 contains 15 residues. CDR3 DNA: TGTGCCAGCAGTTCCTGGACAGGGCCAGGGGAGACCCAGTACTTC. Translated, it gives CASSSWTGPGETQYF.

This clonotype was detected ten times or more. The chain recombines TRBV7-9 with TRBJ2-3, with 10 bases matching TRBD2. The CDR3 extends over 16 amino acids. The junction had 9 bases not matched to a gene; V was cut back by 5 bases and J by 4 bases. Germline V gene data show CDR1 as SEHNR and CDR2 as FQNEAQ (reference sequence). In DNA form, the CDR3 reads TGTGCCAGCAGCACCCATGTAGCGGGAGGCGCAGATACGCAGTATTTT. It is translated as CASSTHVAGGADTQYF.

This clonotype was recorded only once. This rearrangement joins TRBV7-2 to TRBJ2-3, with D maybe TRBD2 (6 bases). The germline gives CDR1 SGHTA, CDR2 FQGNSA. The CDR3 is 16 residues long. With 0 bases removed from V and 1 base from J, the gap between germline ends came to 11 bases. The CDR3 coding sequence is TGTGCCAGCAGCTTAGCGCCTAGCGACCGCACAGATACGCAGTATTTT. Encoded protein: CASSLAPSDRTDTQYF. The full variable domain, in which reference TRBV7-2 and TRBJ2-3 provide the parts outside the CDR3, is GAGVSQSPSNKVTEKGKDVELRCDPISGHTALYWYRQSLGQGLEFLIYFQGNSAPDKSGLPSDRFSAERTGGSVSTLTIQRTQQEDSAVYLCASSLAPSDRTDTQYFGPGTRLTVL.

This clonotype was seen at least ten times. The V gene is TRBV12-3 or TRBV12-4, the J gene TRBJ1-6; D call uncertain. The CDR3 has 13 residues. With 2 bases removed from V and 6 bases from J, the gap between germline ends came to 5 bases. CDR3 in amino acids: CASSLSPNSPLHF. The CDR3, as DNA: TGTGCCAGCAGTTTATCCCCTAATTCACCCCTCCACTTT.

The chain is built from TRBV5-1 and TRBJ2-7, with TRBD2 identical over 7 bases. With 0 bases clipped from V and 7 bases from J, the junction kept 4 bases outside the gene matches. Germline values: CDR1 SGHRS, CDR2 YFSETQ. The CDR3 has 13 amino acids. CDR3 bases: TGCGCCAGCAGCTTGGGGGACTATAGGGAGCAGTACTTC. It encodes CASSLGDYREQYF.

The chain combines TRBV3-1 with TRBJ2-7; 9 nucleotides match TRBD1. The germline V gene has CDR1 LGHDT and CDR2 YNNKEL (reference sequence). The CDR3 totals 14 residues. The V segment lost 7 bases and the J segment 3 bases; nucleotides outside the gene matches: 7. The CDR3 here is CASTLQGAGYEQYF. The CDR3 DNA follows: TGTGCCAGCACTTTACAGGGGGCCGGCTACGAGCAGTACTTC.

This clonotype occurred many times. The chain employs TRBV5-6 and TRBJ1-1; the match to TRBD1 covers 7 bases. Germline V gives CDR1 SGHDT, CDR2 YYEEEE. V shed 2 bases, J shed 4 bases, and the junction held 5 bases outside the gene matches. The CDR3 has 14 residues. The CDR3 spells CASSFEGATTEAFF. The CDR3 DNA sequence: TGTGCCAGCAGCTTCGAGGGGGCAACCACTGAAGCTTTCTTT. Full variable domain (outside the CDR3, taken from reference TRBV5-6 and TRBJ1-1): DAGVTQSPTHLIKTRGQQVTLRCSPKSGHDTVSWYQQALGQGPQFIFQYYEEEERQRGNFPDRFSGHQFPNYSSELNVNALLLGDSALYLCASSFEGATTEAFFGQGTRLTVV.